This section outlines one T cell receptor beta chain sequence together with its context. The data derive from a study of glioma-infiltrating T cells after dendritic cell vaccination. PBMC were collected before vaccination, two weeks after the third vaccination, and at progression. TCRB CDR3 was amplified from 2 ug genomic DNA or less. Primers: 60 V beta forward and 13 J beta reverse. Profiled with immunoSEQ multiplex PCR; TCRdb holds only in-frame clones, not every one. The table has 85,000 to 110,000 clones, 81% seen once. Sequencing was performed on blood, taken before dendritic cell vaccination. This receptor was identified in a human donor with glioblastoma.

CDR3 residues: CASSLDSGATDTQYF. CDR3 DNA sequence: TGTGCCAGCAGCTTGGATAGCGGGGCCACAGATACGCAGTATTTT. The rearrangement uses TRBV5-4 and TRBJ2-3, with TRBD2 matching over 8 bases. V shed 0 bases, J shed 2 bases, and the junction held 2 bases outside the gene matches. Germline-derived CDR1 and CDR2 are SGHNT and YYREEE (reference sequence). CDR3 length: 15 residues.